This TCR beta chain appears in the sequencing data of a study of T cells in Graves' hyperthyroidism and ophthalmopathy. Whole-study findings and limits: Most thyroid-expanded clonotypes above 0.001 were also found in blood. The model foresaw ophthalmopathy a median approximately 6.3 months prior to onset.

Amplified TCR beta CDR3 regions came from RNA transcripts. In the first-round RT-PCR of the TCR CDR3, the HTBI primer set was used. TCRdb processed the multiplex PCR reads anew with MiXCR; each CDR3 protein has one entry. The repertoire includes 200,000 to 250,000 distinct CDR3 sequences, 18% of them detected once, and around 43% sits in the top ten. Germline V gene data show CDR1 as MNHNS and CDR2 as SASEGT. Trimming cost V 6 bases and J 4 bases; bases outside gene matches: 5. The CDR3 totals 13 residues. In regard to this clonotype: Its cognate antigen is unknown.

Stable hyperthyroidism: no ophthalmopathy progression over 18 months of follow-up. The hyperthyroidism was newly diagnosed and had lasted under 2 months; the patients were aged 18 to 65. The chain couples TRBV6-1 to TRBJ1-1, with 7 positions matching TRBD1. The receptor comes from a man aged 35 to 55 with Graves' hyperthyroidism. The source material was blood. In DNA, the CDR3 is TGTGCCAGCAGGGAACAGGGGTTCACTGAAGCTTTCTTT. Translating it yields CASREQGFTEAFF.